These 5 T cell receptor beta chains originate from one sample sequenced in a study of shared clonotypes between healthy human individuals (dated by TCRdb to the early 2020s). For the CD8 naive samples, CD45RO-negative cells were positively selected for CCR7, yielding a CD45RA+CCR7+ population from which TemRA cells were excluded. Library method: the immunoSEQ multiplex PCR assay. Imported from immuneACCESS, the table was reduced by TCRdb to in-frame sequences with V and J called. These copies leave out some clones; in studies compared against another copy, an unresolved V gene accounts for under half, and the cause of the remainder is not known. This sample lists under 700,000 clones; approximately 95% were detected once. The ten largest clones represent over 0.095% of the sample. Sequencing was carried out using naive CD8+ T cells sorted from blood. The sample's cell subset or site, from its label and the paper: CD45RA+CCR7+. Receptors were obtained from a young woman in good health.

V and J are TRBV13 and TRBJ2-7; 7 bases are a match to TRBD1. The CDR3 has 15 residues. V lost 5 bases and J lost 5; bases outside the gene matches: 12. The V gene's germline CDR1 is PRHDT and CDR2 FYEKMQ (reference sequence). The CDR3, as DNA: TGTGCCAGCAGCATCGGACAGGCCCGACCCGACGAGCAGTACTTC. It specifies CASSIGQARPDEQYF.

This chain links TRBV27 with TRBJ1-1, with 7 bases identical to TRBD1. CDR1 is MNHEY, CDR2 SMNVEV, per germline (reference sequence). This CDR3 spans 14 amino acids. Losses at the gene ends were 2 bases for V and 4 bases for J; bases not matched to a gene: 4. The CDR3 sequence is CASSLRGPFTEAFF. The CDR3 DNA is TGTGCCAGCAGTTTAAGGGGGCCCTTCACTGAAGCTTTCTTT.

V gene TRBV2 combines with J gene TRBJ1-1, with TRBD1 matching 9 bases. In germline, CDR1 is SNHLY, CDR2 FYNNEI. The CDR3 is 15 residues long. The ends lost 1 base at V and 0 bases at J; junction bases unmatched: 0. The chain's CDR3 is CASSEGTGVNTEAFF. The CDR3 DNA follows: TGTGCCAGCAGTGAAGGGACAGGGGTGAACACTGAAGCTTTCTTT. Full variable domain (outside the CDR3, taken from reference TRBV2 and TRBJ1-1): EPEVTQTPSHQVTQMGQEVILRCVPISNHLYFYWYRQILGQKVEFLVSFYNNEISEKSEIFDDQFSVERPDGSNFTLKIRSTKLEDSAMYFCASSEGTGVNTEAFFGQGTRLTVV.

The gene calls are TRBV6-6 and TRBJ2-7; D not certain. CDR1 MNHNY and CDR2 SVGAGI come from the germline V gene (reference sequence). This CDR3 is built from 14 residues. V was shortened by 6 bases and J by 0 bases, with 12 bases between the two germline ends. CDR3 coding DNA: TGTGCCAGCAGCCAGCAGGAAAGCTCCTACGAGCAGTACTTC. This codes for CASSQQESSYEQYF.

The chain has TRBV9 and TRBJ1-1, with TRBD1 as a possible D gene (5 bases). The germline CDR1 and CDR2 sequences are SGDLS and YYNGEE. This CDR3 is built from 15 residues. Between the trimmed V and J ends, which lost 3 bases and 1 base, there was a span of 13 bases. Here the CDR3 reads CASSGRDRTNTEAFF. The CDR3, as DNA: TGTGCCAGCAGCGGTCGGGACCGGACGAACACTGAAGCTTTCTTT.